The 20 T cell receptor beta chains below all came from one sample that was sequenced in a study of T-cell reconstitution after alpha-beta-depleted transplantation in children. Unique molecular identifiers were used in preparing the TCRbeta library. TCRdb analysed the PCR reads with MiXCR anew, one entry per CDR3 protein. Of some 600,000 distinct CDR3 sequences in the sample, 10% to 15% were seen once. The source material was PBMCs, mostly from graft donor cells, sampled 360 days after TCRalphabeta/CD19-depleted stem cell transplant. All receptors derive from a male patient between 5 and 17 years old who had a stem cell transplant for acute myeloid leukemia, so the T cells may come from the graft donor.

The chain recombines TRBV20-1 with TRBJ2-7; tentatively, D is TRBD1 or TRBD2 (6 bases each). The CDR3 length is 14 residues. Trimming removed 5 bases at V and 0 bases at J, with 14 bases between. Per germline, CDR1 DFQATT and CDR2 SNEGSKA (reference sequence). The CDR3 bases are TGCAGTGCTTTAGGAGGGGGAGGCTCCTACGAGCAGTACTTC. This encodes CSALGGGGSYEQYF.

The chain recombines TRBV28 with TRBJ1-5; 10 bases map to TRBD1. V dropped 3 bases and J dropped 2; count of bases not matched to a gene: 7. The CDR3 totals 17 residues. Germline values: CDR1 MDHEN, CDR2 SYDVKM. CDR3: CASSFVGQGTGNQPQHF. The CDR3 DNA reads as TGTGCCAGCAGTTTCGTGGGACAGGGGACCGGCAATCAGCCCCAGCATTTT.

The chain combines TRBV29-1 with TRBJ2-1; D may be TRBD2 (5 bases). The V gene lost 2 bases and the J gene lost 8 bases, with 7 bases spanning the gap. Germline values: CDR1 SQVTM, CDR2 ANQGSEA. This CDR3 is built from 11 residues. DNA for the CDR3: TGCAGCGTTGAACCCGGGGATGAGCAGTTCTTC. Translation gives CSVEPGDEQFF.

This clonotype came up a few times. This chain uses TRBV6-4 with TRBJ2-3; D gene unclear. Germline lookup yields CDR1 MRHNA and CDR2 SNTAGT. There are 13 residues in the CDR3. Deletions cut 2 bases from V and 3 bases from J, with 6 bases between. For the CDR3, the DNA is TGTGCCAGCAGTGACGACTGGACAGATACGCAGTATTTT. Its translation is CASSDDWTDTQYF.

This chain connects TRBV7-2 to TRBJ2-1; D call uncertain. The germline V gene encodes CDR1 SGHTA and CDR2 FQGNSA. The ends were cut back, 2 bases at V and 8 bases at J, with 10 bases in the middle. The CDR3 runs to 13 residues. CDR3 bases: TGTGCCAGCAGCTTAAGACCAGTCGATGAGCAGTTCTTC. It translates to CASSLRPVDEQFF.

This chain uses TRBV5-6 with TRBJ2-7; 11 bases map to TRBD2. The V segment lost 0 bases and the J segment 5 bases; nucleotides outside the gene matches: 4. Germline-derived CDR1 and CDR2 are SGHDT and YYEEEE. This CDR3 region has 15 residues. The CDR3 DNA sequence: TGTGCCAGCAGCTTGGCTAGCGGGAGGAGACACGAGCAGTACTTC. Amino acids: CASSLASGRRHEQYF.

In this sample, this clonotype turned up many times. V and J are TRBV12-3 or TRBV12-4 and TRBJ1-1; no clear D. The CDR3 has 15 amino acids. The germline V and J ends were trimmed by 3 bases and 0 bases, with 11 bases remaining between them. The CDR3 sequence: CASSFKAVLNTEAFF. The CDR3 region has the DNA TGTGCCAGCAGTTTTAAGGCAGTCCTGAACACTGAAGCTTTCTTT.

This clonotype was counted only a few times. The V and J genes are TRBV7-3 and TRBJ2-3, with a tentative D call TRBD2 (5 bases). The CDR3 is 14 amino acids. CDR1 is SGHTA, CDR2 FQGTGA, per germline. Trimming took off 5 bases at V and 5 bases at J, with 14 bases between the two ends. The CDR3 region has the DNA TGTGCCAGCAGCCAGCAGGCGGGCATAGATACGCAGTATTTT. It translates to CASSQQAGIDTQYF.

This clonotype was seen repeatedly, ten times or more. The rearrangement joins TRBV6-2 or TRBV6-3 to TRBJ2-7; D ambiguous. CDR3 length: 14 residues. Germline lookup yields CDR1 MNHEY and CDR2 SVGEGT. V lost 0 bases, J lost 2 bases, and 8 bases lay in between. CDR3 in DNA: TGTGCCAGCAGTTACTCGTCTGGAACCTACGAGCAGTACTTC. Residues: CASSYSSGTYEQYF.

This clonotype appeared many times. The chain carries TRBV29-1 and TRBJ1-1, with 7 bases identical to TRBD1. V lost 6 bases, J lost 7 bases, and 14 bases stayed unmatched. Germline values: CDR1 SQVTM, CDR2 ANQGSEA. This CDR3 comprises 14 residues. The CDR3 nucleotides read TGCAGCGTCCTGGGACAGACTCATAGCCTTGAAGCTTTCTTT. Amino acid sequence: CSVLGQTHSLEAFF.

The chain employs TRBV3-1 and TRBJ1-1; D not certain. This CDR3 is built from 16 residues. The V end lost 0 bases, the J end lost 1 base, and 12 bases lay between the germline ends. Germline V gives CDR1 LGHDT, CDR2 YNNKEL (reference sequence). CDR3 residues: CASSQEPLRSNTEAFF. The CDR3 DNA reads TGTGCCAGCAGCCAAGAGCCGTTACGGTCGAACACTGAAGCTTTCTTT.

This clonotype was found a few times. The chain combines TRBV3-1 with TRBJ2-5; 10 positions match TRBD2. This CDR3 has 17 amino acids. Per the germline V gene, CDR1 is LGHDT and CDR2 is YNNKEL (reference sequence). Trimming removed 2 bases from V and 0 bases from J; junction bases left unmatched: 6. The CDR3 DNA reads as TGTGCCAGCAGCCAACCGCTAGCGGGGGAGCACCAAGAGACCCAGTACTTC. Translating it yields CASSQPLAGEHQETQYF.

Here the CDR3 reads CSVEGGGLRNYGYTF. The CDR3 DNA follows: TGCAGCGTTGAAGGAGGGGGCTTGAGGAACTATGGCTACACCTTC. The chain combines TRBV29-1 with TRBJ1-2; TRBD1 agrees at 7 bases. The CDR3 contains 15 residues. Trimming removed 1 base from V and 2 bases from J; junction bases left unmatched: 7. Germline V gene lookup returns CDR1 SQVTM and CDR2 ANQGSEA. Supplemented by reference TRBV29-1 and TRBJ1-2, the full variable domain reads SAVISQKPSRDICQRGTSLTIQCQVDSQVTMMFWYRQQPGQSLTLIATANQGSEATYESGFVIDKFPISRPNLTFSTLTVSNMSPEDSSIYLCSVEGGGLRNYGYTFGSGTRLTVV.

The genes are TRBV12-3 or TRBV12-4 and TRBJ2-7; TRBD2 agrees at 10 bases. Trimming cost V 7 bases and J 4 bases; bases outside gene matches: 4. The CDR3 is made up of 13 amino acids. Here the CDR3 DNA reads TGTGCCAGCAAAGCGGGAGGGCCTTACGAGCAGTACTTC. Translation: CASKAGGPYEQYF.

The chain combines TRBV29-1 with TRBJ1-2; no reliable D call. From germline, CDR1 is SQVTM and CDR2 ANQGSEA. V lost 4 bases and J 11 bases, leaving 17 bases between the germline ends. This CDR3 region has 12 residues. The DNA for the CDR3 is TGCAGCGTTGTTAGCGACGGCCGAGGGTACACCTTC. This gives the protein CSVVSDGRGYTF.

This clonotype was seen a few times. The J gene is TRBJ2-3, the V gene TRBV7-6; 13 positions match TRBD2. There are 17 residues in the CDR3. CDR1 and CDR2 (germline): SGHVS, FNYEAQ. J lost 0 bases, V lost 1 base, and 1 base had no gene match. DNA for the CDR3: TGTGCCAGCAGCTTAGGGACTAGCGGGAGTAGCACAGATACGCAGTATTTT. This translates into CASSLGTSGSSTDTQYF.

This clonotype was observed a single time. The chain joins TRBV5-4 to TRBJ2-1; the D gene is possibly TRBD1 (5 bases). Trimming shortened V by 0 bases and J by 4 bases, and 11 bases separated the two germline ends. The CDR3 contains 15 residues. Germline V gene data show CDR1 as SGHNT and CDR2 as YYREEE (reference sequence). DNA of the CDR3: TGTGCCAGCAGCTTGGACGCGACAGTATACAATGAGCAGTTCTTC. This codes for CASSLDATVYNEQFF.

This chain uses TRBV10-3 with TRBJ2-1; D is ambiguous. Germline V gives CDR1 ENHRY, CDR2 SYGVKD. CDR3 length equals 15 residues. Trimming pared 0 bases from V and 0 bases from J, leaving 6 bases between. In DNA form, the CDR3 reads TGTGCCATCAGTGAGTCTCCAAGCTCCTACAATGAGCAGTTCTTC. It yields the protein CAISESPSSYNEQFF.

There are many counts of this clonotype. The chain recombines TRBV7-2 with TRBJ2-4; D might be TRBD2 (5 bases). This CDR3 has 13 amino acids. Germline CDR1 SGHTA, CDR2 FQGNSA. Between the trimmed V and J ends, which lost 0 bases and 8 bases, there was a span of 8 bases. In DNA form, the CDR3 reads TGTGCCAGCAGCTTAGCCCCGCGGGACATTCAGTACTTC. As protein: CASSLAPRDIQYF.

This clonotype showed up just a few times. The rearrangement links TRBV5-1 to TRBJ2-7, with a tentative D call TRBD1 (6 bases). CDR3 size: 12 residues. V gave up 5 bases and J gave up 7 bases, with 13 bases separating them. The germline V gene has CDR1 SGHRS and CDR2 YFSETQ. The chain's CDR3 is CASRRDIGEQYF. The DNA for the CDR3 is TGCGCCAGCAGGAGGGACATCGGGGAGCAGTACTTC.